The entry that follows covers one T cell receptor (beta chain) sequence. Germline V gene lookup returns CDR1 SGHKS and CDR2 YYEKEE (reference sequence). This CDR3 has 14 residues. V was clipped by 2 bases and J by 7 bases, with 13 bases between them. The record originates from a study of blood T cell repertoires in COVID-19. About the research overall: The cDNA or gDNA used as material had been derived from T cells, B-cell-depleted T cells, or PBMCs.

Here immunoSEQ multiplex PCR was the method, and the copy in TCRdb shows in-frame clones only, minus some. This sample has some 250,000 clones, with roughly 79% found just once. Participant ages covered about 18 to 95 years across around 25 US areas. Participants had their cohort set by participant-reported clinical history. Symptom resolution, clearance, or two negative PCRs marked the recovered donors of Cohort 3. The clonotype comes from a man in his forties or fifties who had recovered from COVID-19. The V gene is TRBV5-5, the J gene TRBJ1-3; D is perhaps TRBD1 (5 bases). Sequencing was done on a sample of PBMCs or T cells enriched from blood (not recorded which). The CDR3, as DNA: TGTGCCAGCAGCTTTACGGGGGAGGGGAACACCATATATTTT. It is translated as CASSFTGEGNTIYF.